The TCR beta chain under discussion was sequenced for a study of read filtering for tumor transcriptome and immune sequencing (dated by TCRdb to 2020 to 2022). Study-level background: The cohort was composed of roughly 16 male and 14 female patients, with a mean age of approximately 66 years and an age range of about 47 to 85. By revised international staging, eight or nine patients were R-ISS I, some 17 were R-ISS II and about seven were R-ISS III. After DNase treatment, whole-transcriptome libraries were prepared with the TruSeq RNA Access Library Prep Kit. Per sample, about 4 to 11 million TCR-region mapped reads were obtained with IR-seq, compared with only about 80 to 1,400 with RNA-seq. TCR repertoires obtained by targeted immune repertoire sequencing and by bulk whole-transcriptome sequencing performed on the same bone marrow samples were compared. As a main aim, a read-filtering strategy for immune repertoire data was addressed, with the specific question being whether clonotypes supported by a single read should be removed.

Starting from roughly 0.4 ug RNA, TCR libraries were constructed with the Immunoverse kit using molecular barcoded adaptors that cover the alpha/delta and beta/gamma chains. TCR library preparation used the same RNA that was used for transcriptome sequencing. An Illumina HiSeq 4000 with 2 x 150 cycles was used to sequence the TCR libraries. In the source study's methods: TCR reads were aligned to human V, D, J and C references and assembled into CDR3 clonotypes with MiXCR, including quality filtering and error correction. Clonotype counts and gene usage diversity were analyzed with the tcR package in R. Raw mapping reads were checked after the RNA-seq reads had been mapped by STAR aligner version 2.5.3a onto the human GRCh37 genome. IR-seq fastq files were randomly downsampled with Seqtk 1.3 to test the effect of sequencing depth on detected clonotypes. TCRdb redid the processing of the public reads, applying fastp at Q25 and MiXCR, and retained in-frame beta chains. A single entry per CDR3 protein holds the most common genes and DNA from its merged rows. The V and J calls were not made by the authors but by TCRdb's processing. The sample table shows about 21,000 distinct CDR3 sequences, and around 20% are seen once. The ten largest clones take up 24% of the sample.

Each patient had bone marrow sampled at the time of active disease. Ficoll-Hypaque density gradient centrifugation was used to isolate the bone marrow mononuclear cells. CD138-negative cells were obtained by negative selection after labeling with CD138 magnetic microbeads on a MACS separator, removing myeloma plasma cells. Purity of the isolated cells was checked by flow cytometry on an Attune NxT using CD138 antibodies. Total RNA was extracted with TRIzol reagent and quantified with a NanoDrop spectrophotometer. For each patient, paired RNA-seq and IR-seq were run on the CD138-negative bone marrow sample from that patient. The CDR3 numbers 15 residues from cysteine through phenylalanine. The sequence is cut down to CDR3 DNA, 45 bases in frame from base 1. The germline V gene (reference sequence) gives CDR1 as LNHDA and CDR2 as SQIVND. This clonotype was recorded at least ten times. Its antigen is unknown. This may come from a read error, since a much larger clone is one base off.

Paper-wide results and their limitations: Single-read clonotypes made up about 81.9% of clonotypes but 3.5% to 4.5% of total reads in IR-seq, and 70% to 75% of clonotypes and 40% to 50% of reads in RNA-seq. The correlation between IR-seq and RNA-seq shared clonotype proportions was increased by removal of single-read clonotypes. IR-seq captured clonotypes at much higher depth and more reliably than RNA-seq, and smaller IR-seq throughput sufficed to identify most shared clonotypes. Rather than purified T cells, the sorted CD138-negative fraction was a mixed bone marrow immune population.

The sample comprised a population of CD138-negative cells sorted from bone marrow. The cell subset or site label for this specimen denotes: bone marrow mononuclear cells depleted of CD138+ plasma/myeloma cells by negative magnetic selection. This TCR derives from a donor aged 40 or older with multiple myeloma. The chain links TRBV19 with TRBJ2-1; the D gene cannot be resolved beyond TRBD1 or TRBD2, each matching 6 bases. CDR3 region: CAGSAQGPGVDEQFF. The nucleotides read TGTGCCGGTAGTGCACAGGGCCCGGGAGTCGATGAGCAGTTCTTC.